This T cell receptor beta chain was profiled in a study of naive CD8 T cells in extremely preterm neonates. Whole-study findings and limits: Relative to older groups, preterm infants had shorter, less trimmed CDR3s with fewer N additions.

Clones were read by immunoSEQ multiplex PCR, and TCRdb kept only the in-frame ones, dropping some. This table has 5,500 to 6,000 clones, around 97% appearing once. This clone is a singleton in its sample. The antigen is undetermined. The ends lost 6 bases at V and 2 bases at J; junction bases unmatched: 1. The CDR3 totals 14 residues. Germline CDR1 reads MDHEN; CDR2 reads SYDVKM. The chain uses TRBV28 and TRBJ2-7, with 13 nucleotides matching TRBD2. Sequencing input: naive CD8+ T cells from blood. This clonotype was sampled from a human donor in good health. The CDR3 DNA follows: TGTGCCAGCAGAGGGACTAGCGGGGCCTACGAGCAGTACTTC. Amino acid sequence: CASRGTSGAYEQYF. The whole variable domain, remainder taken from reference TRBV28 and TRBJ2-7, is DVKVTQSSRYLVKRTGEKVFLECVQDMDHENMFWYRQDPGLGLRLIYFSYDVKMKEKGDIPEGYSVSREKKERFSLILESASTNQTSMYLCASRGTSGAYEQYFGPGTRLTVT.